These T cell receptor beta chains were read from a single sample in a study of shared clonotypes between healthy human individuals. Sequencing was performed with immunoSEQ multiplex PCR; in TCRdb, only in-frame clones are kept and a portion is missing. This table holds about 2.3 million clones, just over 90% found once. Sample: naive CD4+ T cells from PBMCs. These receptors all come from a young man in good health. Some clones in this sample may be carry-over from other donors' samples. CDR3s include the opening cysteine and the closing phenylalanine or tryptophan. The D gene is left open where the match is weak. Rows may omit the clone size; those that give it use once, few, many or a size class.

d_gene: -
abundance: -
j_gene: TRBJ2-1
v_gene: TRBV6-5
CDR3nt: TGTGCCAGCAGTTATTTAGCGGCCAGCTCCTACAATGAGCAGTTCTTC
CDR3aa: CASSYLAASSYNEQFF

d_gene: TRBD2
abundance: -
j_gene: TRBJ2-1
v_gene: TRBV7-2
CDR3nt: TGTGCCAGCAGCTTAGCGGGACTAGCGGGAGGAGGGGAGCAGTTCTTC
CDR3aa: CASSLAGLAGGGEQFF

d_gene: TRBD1
abundance: -
j_gene: TRBJ2-1
v_gene: TRBV7-9
CDR3nt: TGTGCCAGCAGCAACCGGGACAGCTACAATGAGCAGTTCTTC
CDR3aa: CASSNRDSYNEQFF

d_gene: -
abundance: few
j_gene: TRBJ1-5
v_gene: TRBV11-2
CDR3nt: TGTGCCAGCAGCTTAGATTCGGATGGCTTTCGGCCCCAGCATTTT
CDR3aa: CASSLDSDGFRPQHF

d_gene: -
abundance: -
j_gene: TRBJ2-7
v_gene: TRBV5-1
CDR3nt: TGCGCCAGCAGCTTGGAGGGGGACACCTCCTACGAGCAGTACTTC
CDR3aa: CASSLEGDTSYEQYF

d_gene: -
abundance: -
j_gene: TRBJ2-1
v_gene: TRBV5-1
CDR3nt: TGCGCCAGCAGCCCCCCAGCCCTCTACAATGAGCAGTTCTTC
CDR3aa: CASSPPALYNEQFF

d_gene: -
abundance: -
j_gene: TRBJ1-1
v_gene: TRBV5-1
CDR3nt: TGCGCCAGCAGCTCGCGTCCCTCCCAGGGGCCCAAAAACACTGAAGCTTTCTTT
CDR3aa: CASSSRPSQGPKNTEAFF

d_gene: -
abundance: -
j_gene: TRBJ2-2
v_gene: TRBV5-1
CDR3nt: TGCGCCAGCAGCTCCCCCCAGGGCAGGCCGAACACCGGGGAGCTGTTTTTT
CDR3aa: CASSSPQGRPNTGELFF

d_gene: TRBD1
abundance: -
j_gene: TRBJ1-3
v_gene: TRBV15
CDR3nt: TGTGCCACCAGCCCAAGGGGGACAGAGGGCCGGACTGGAAACACCATATATTTT
CDR3aa: CATSPRGTEGRTGNTIYF

d_gene: -
abundance: -
j_gene: TRBJ1-1
v_gene: TRBV7-3
CDR3nt: TGTGCCAGCAGCTTTAGACAGAACACTGAAGCTTTCTTT
CDR3aa: CASSFRQNTEAFF

d_gene: -
abundance: -
j_gene: TRBJ1-4
v_gene: TRBV5-1
CDR3nt: TGCGCCAGCAGCCCAGGAGGGACACAGGAAAAACTGTTTTTT
CDR3aa: CASSPGGTQEKLFF

d_gene: TRBD1
abundance: -
j_gene: TRBJ2-2
v_gene: TRBV29-1
CDR3nt: TGCAGCGCTCGCGGACAGGCCTACACCGGGGAGCTGTTTTTT
CDR3aa: CSARGQAYTGELFF

d_gene: -
abundance: -
j_gene: TRBJ1-1
v_gene: TRBV29-1
CDR3nt: TGCAGCGCCCAACCGGGGCGGCTGAACACTGAAGCTTTCTTT
CDR3aa: CSAQPGRLNTEAFF

d_gene: TRBD1
abundance: -
j_gene: TRBJ2-7
v_gene: TRBV5-1
CDR3nt: TGCGCCAGCAGCCCCCTGGGCCAGGGGGCTGGCTCCTACGAGCAGTACTTC
CDR3aa: CASSPLGQGAGSYEQYF

d_gene: -
abundance: -
j_gene: TRBJ2-2
v_gene: TRBV5-4
CDR3nt: TGTGCCAGCAGCTTGAGGCCAGGCCTGGGGACCGGGGAGCTGTTTTTT
CDR3aa: CASSLRPGLGTGELFF

d_gene: -
abundance: once
j_gene: TRBJ1-1
v_gene: TRBV28
CDR3nt: TGTGCCAGCAGTCAATCCGGGGACTGGAACACTGAAGCTTTCTTT
CDR3aa: CASSQSGDWNTEAFF

d_gene: -
abundance: -
j_gene: TRBJ1-2
v_gene: TRBV5-1
CDR3nt: TGCGCCAGCAGCTTGGATCCAGGAGGCTATGGCTACACCTTC
CDR3aa: CASSLDPGGYGYTF

d_gene: -
abundance: -
j_gene: TRBJ2-7
v_gene: TRBV27
CDR3nt: TGTGCCAGCAGCCCTCGGGGCTTCTACGAGCAGTACTTC
CDR3aa: CASSPRGFYEQYF